The T cell receptor (beta chain) described here comes from a study of identical twins. The germline V and J ends were trimmed by 7 bases and 10 bases, with 14 bases remaining between them. CDR3 length: 12 amino acids. Per the germline V gene, CDR1 is SNHLY and CDR2 is FYNNEI. A universal primer site was added by template switching, and unique molecular identifiers were carried by the cDNA. TCRdb re-called the 5' RACE reads through MiXCR, storing one row per CDR3 protein. This sample has roughly 750,000 distinct CDR3 sequences, with 21% found just once. This sample was also put to use in a study of T cells expressing NK-cell markers. That investigation notes: The study found these clonotypes also leading the CD3+CD56-NKG2C+ fraction in a few donors.

This TCR came from a woman aged 18-29 years in good health. The sequencing sample was made of PBMCs. The chain couples TRBV2 to TRBJ2-1; possibly TRBD2 for D (6 bases). This CDR3 is CASTYGGYEQFF. The CDR3, as DNA: TGTGCCAGCACCTACGGGGGTTACGAGCAGTTCTTC.